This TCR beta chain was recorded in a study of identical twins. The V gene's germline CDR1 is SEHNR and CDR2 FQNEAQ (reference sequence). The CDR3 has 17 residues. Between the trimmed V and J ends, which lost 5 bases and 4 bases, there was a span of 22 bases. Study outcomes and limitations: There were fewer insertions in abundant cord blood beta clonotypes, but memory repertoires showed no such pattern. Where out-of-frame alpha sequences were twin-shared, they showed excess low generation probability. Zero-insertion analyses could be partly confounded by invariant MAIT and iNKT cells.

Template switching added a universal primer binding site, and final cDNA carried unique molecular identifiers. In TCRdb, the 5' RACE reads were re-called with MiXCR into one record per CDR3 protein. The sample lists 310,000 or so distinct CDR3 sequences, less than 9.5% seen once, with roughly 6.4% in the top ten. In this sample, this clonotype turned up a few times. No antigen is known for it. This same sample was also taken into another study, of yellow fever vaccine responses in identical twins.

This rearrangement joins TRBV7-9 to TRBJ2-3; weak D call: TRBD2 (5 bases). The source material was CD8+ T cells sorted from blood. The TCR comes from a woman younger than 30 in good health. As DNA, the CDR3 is TGTGCCAGCAGCCTGCCGTCGGGGTCACGATTCGCAGATACGCAGTATTTT. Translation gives CASSLPSGSRFADTQYF.